A selection of T cell receptor beta chains follows, all from one sample in a study of cytomegalovirus exposure and HLA in healthy donors. The protocol was immunoSEQ multiplex PCR, while the TCRdb copy is restricted to in-frame clones and leaves out a portion. The sample records some 200,000 clones, about 76% being singletons. The sequenced sample consisted of PBMCs. These receptor sequences come from a male donor in good health and CMV-seropositive. Both conserved end residues are part of each CDR3.

TRBV5-6	TRBJ1-4	CASSLTRTQGLVKLFF
TRBV7-2	TRBJ2-5	CASGRGALVEQYF
TRBV4-1	TRBJ2-1	CASSPSGSPLDNEQFF
TRBV5-1	TRBJ2-3	CASRRGWTDTQYF
TRBV29-1	TRBJ2-7	CSVERESSYEQYF
TRBV6-4	TRBJ2-2	CASSEIVAGELFF
TRBV6-1	TRBJ1-1	CAGSARQIINTEAFF
TRBV7-2	TRBJ2-7	CASSLLIAGGPYEQYF
TRBV4-1	TRBJ2-1	CASSQEGTSGRAEFF
TRBV6-1	TRBJ1-2	CASSESLRGGDYGYTF
TRBV7-3	TRBJ2-7	CASSSETGSWEQYF
TRBV28	TRBJ1-1	CASSLGGGRTEAFF
TRBV29-1	TRBJ2-1	CSVEVRAGGPAEQFF
TRBV6-6	TRBJ2-7	CASALRVPPYEQYF
TRBV19	TRBJ2-7	CASRLAGGSLEQYF
TRBV23-1	TRBJ1-1	CASSPLGREGTEAFF
TRBV2	TRBJ2-7	CASSEGGYRSSYEQYF
TRBV9	TRBJ2-2	CASNENGVLLTGELFF
TRBV7-3	TRBJ1-2	CASTPWTASGYGYTF
TRBV23-1	TRBJ1-2	CASSQKGGAGALGYTF
TRBV19	TRBJ1-3	CASSIGSGTSSGNTIYF
TRBV19	TRBJ1-2	CASSIEGQGGYTF
TRBV11-3	TRBJ2-2	CASSPGLISSNTGELFF
TRBV11-1	TRBJ1-2	CASSFPGQTSGYTF
TRBV18	TRBJ1-5	CASSPGTPYSNQPQHF
TRBV7-8	TRBJ2-7	CASSLAMGASTYEQYF
TRBV7-9	TRBJ1-5	CASSLGQSSNQPQHF
TRBV18	TRBJ1-5	CASSRGKDRENQPQHF
TRBV6-5	TRBJ2-7	CASSYWTRGGSEQYF
TRBV7-9	TRBJ1-1	CASSLDRVSEAFF
TRBV28	TRBJ1-3	CASSLSQGAADSGNTIYF
TRBV9	TRBJ1-6	CASSVDVRNSPLHF
TRBV5-4	TRBJ2-1	CASSLEARSSNEQFF
TRBV6-1	TRBJ2-7	CASRTGTGGYEQYF
TRBV7-9	TRBJ2-7	CASSFGGRDEQYF
TRBV5-1	TRBJ2-3	CASSLGHRDTSTDTQYF
TRBV6-5	TRBJ1-4	CASSQQGLNEKLFF
TRBV9	TRBJ2-2	CASSMLSGSHTGELFF
TRBV15	TRBJ1-5	CATSRNPDRGNQPQHF
TRBV30	TRBJ2-1	CAWRGGLAAGNEQFF
TRBV5-1	TRBJ1-2	CASSSKGTGAYGYTF